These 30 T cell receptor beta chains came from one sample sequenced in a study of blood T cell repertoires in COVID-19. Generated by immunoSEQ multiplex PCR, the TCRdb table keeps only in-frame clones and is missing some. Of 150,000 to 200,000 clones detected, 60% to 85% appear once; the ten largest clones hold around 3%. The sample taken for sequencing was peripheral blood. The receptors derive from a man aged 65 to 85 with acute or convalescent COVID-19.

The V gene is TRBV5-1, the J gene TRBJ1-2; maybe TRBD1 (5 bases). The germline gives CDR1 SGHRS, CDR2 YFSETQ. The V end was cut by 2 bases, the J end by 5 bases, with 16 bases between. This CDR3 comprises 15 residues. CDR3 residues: CASSFDRLRGYGYTF. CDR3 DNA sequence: TGCGCCAGCAGCTTCGACAGACTTCGTGGGTATGGCTACACCTTC.

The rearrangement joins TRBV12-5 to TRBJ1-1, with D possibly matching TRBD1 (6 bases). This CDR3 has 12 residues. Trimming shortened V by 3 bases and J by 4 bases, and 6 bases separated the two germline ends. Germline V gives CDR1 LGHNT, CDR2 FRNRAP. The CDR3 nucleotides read TGTGCTAGTGGTTTACAGGGCACTGAAGCTTTCTTT. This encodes CASGLQGTEAFF.

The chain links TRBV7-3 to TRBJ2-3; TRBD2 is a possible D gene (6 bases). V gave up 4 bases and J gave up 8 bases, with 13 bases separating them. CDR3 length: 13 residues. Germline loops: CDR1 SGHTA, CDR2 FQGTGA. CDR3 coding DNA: TGTGCCAGCAGCTCCCGGGACTTTGGTACGCAGTATTTT. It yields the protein CASSSRDFGTQYF.

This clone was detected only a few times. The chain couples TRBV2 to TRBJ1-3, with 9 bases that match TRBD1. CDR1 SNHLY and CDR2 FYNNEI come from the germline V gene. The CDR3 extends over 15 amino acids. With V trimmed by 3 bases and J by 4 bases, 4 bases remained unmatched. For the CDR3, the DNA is TGTGCCAGCAGTGATGTGACAGGGGGAGGAAACACCATATATTTT. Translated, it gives CASSDVTGGGNTIYF. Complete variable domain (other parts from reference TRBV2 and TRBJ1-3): EPEVTQTPSHQVTQMGQEVILRCVPISNHLYFYWYRQILGQKVEFLVSFYNNEISEKSEIFDDQFSVERPDGSNFTLKIRSTKLEDSAMYFCASSDVTGGGNTIYFGEGSWLTVV.

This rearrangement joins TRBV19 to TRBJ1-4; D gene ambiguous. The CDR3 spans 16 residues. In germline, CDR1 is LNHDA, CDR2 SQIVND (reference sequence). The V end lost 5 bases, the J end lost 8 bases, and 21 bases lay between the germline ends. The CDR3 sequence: CASSGSGRSRGEKLFF. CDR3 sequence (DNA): TGTGCCAGTAGTGGGTCAGGACGGAGTCGAGGGGAAAAACTGTTTTTT. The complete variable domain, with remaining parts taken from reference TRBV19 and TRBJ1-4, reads DGGITQSPKYLFRKEGQNVTLSCEQNLNHDAMYWYRQDPGQGLRLIYYSQIVNDFQKGDIAEGYSVSREKKESFPLTVTSAQKNPTAFYLCASSGSGRSRGEKLFFGSGTQLSVL.

CDR3 region: CASSLTDQETQYF. CDR3 in DNA: TGCGCCAGCAGCTTGACAGATCAAGAGACCCAGTACTTC. The chain uses TRBV5-1 and TRBJ2-5; D not certain. V dropped 1 base and J dropped 2 bases, with 6 bases sitting between them. The CDR3 extends over 13 amino acids. CDR1 is SGHRS and CDR2 is YFSETQ in the germline V gene.

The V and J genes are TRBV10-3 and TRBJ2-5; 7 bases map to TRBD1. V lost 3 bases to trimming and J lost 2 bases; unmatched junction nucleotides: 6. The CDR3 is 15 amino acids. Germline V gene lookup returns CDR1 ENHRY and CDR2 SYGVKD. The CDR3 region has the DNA TGTGCCATCAGTGAAACAGGGGCCGCGCAAGAGACCCAGTACTTC. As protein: CAISETGAAQETQYF.

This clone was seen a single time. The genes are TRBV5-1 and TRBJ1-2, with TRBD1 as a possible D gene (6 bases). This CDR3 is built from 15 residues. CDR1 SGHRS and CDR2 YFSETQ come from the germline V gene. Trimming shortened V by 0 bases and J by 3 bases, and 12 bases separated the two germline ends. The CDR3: CASSLGQARDYGYTF. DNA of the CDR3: TGCGCCAGCAGCTTGGGACAGGCGCGGGACTATGGCTACACCTTC.

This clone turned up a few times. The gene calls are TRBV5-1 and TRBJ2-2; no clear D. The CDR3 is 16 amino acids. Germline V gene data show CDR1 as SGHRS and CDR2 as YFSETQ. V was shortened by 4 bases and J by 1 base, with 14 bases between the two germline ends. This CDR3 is CASSPNLPGNTGELFF. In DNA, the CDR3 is TGCGCCAGCAGCCCTAATCTACCGGGGAACACCGGGGAGCTGTTTTTT.

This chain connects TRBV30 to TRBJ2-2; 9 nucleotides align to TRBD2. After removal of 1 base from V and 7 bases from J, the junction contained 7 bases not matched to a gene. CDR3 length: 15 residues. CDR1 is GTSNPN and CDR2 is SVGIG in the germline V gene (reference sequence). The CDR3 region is CAWSGLAASGGELFF. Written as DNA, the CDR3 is TGTGCCTGGAGTGGACTAGCGGCCTCGGGCGGGGAGCTGTTTTTT.

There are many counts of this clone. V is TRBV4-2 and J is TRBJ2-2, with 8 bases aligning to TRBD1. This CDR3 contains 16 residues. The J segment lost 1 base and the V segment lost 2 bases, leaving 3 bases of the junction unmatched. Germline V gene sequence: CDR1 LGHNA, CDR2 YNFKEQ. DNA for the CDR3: TGTGCCAGCAGCCAACCTGGGACAGGGAACACCGGGGAGCTGTTTTTT. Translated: CASSQPGTGNTGELFF.

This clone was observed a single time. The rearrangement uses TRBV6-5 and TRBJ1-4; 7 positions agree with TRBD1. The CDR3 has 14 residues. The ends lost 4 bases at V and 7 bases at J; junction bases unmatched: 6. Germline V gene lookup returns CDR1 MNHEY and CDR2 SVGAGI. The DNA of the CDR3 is TGTGCCAGCAGTTCGACAGGGTCGAGTGAAAAACTGTTTTTT. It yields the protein CASSSTGSSEKLFF.

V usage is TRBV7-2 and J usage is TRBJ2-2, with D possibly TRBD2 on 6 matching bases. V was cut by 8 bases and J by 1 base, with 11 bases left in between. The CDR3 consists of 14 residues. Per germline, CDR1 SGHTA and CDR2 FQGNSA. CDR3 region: CASRGLLNTGELFF. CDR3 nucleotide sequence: TGTGCCAGCCGGGGACTTTTGAACACCGGGGAGCTGTTTTTT. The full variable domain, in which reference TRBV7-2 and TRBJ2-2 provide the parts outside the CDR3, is GAGVSQSPSNKVTEKGKDVELRCDPISGHTALYWYRQSLGQGLEFLIYFQGNSAPDKSGLPSDRFSAERTGGSVSTLTIQRTQQEDSAVYLCASRGLLNTGELFFGEGSRLTVL.

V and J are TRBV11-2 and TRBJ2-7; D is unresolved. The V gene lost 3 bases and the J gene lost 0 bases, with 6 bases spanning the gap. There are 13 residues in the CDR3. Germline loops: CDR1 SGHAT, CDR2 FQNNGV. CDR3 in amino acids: CASSFAFSYEQYF. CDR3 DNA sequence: TGTGCCAGCAGCTTTGCGTTCTCCTACGAGCAGTACTTC. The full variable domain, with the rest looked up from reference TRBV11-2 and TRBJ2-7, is EAGVAQSPRYKIIEKRQSVAFWCNPISGHATLYWYQQILGQGPKLLIQFQNNGVVDDSQLPKDRFSAERLKGVDSTLKIQPAKLEDSAVYLCASSFAFSYEQYFGPGTRLTVT.

The CDR3 sequence is CATSQGAPYEQYF. The CDR3 nucleotides are TGTGCCACCAGTCAGGGGGCCCCCTACGAGCAGTACTTC. V usage is TRBV24-1 and J usage is TRBJ2-7, with 8 bases fitting TRBD1. Germline values: CDR1 KGHDR, CDR2 SFDVKD. V lost 6 bases, J lost 2 bases, and 2 bases stayed unmatched. CDR3 length: 13 residues.

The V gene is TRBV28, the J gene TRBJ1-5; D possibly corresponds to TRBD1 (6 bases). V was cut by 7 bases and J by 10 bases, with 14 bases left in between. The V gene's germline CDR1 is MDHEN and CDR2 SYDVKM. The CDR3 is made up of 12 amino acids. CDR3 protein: CASNLGGQPQHF. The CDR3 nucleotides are TGTGCCAGCAACCTCGGGGGGCAACCCCAGCATTTT.

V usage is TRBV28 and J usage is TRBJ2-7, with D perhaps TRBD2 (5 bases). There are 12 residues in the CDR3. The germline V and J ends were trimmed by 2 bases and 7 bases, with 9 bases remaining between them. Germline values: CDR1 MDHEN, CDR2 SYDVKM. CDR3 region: CASSLMKREQYF. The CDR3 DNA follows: TGTGCCAGCAGTTTAATGAAGCGGGAGCAGTACTTC.

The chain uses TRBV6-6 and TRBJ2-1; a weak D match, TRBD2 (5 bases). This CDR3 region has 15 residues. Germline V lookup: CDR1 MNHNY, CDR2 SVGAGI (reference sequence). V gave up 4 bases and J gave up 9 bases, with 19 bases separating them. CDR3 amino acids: CASSSLVERLSEQFF. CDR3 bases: TGTGCCAGCAGTTCACTAGTTGAGAGATTGAGTGAGCAGTTCTTC.

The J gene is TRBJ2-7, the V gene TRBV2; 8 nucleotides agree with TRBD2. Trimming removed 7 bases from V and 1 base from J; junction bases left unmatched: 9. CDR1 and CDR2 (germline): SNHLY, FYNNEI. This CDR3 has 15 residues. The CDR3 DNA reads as TGTGCCAGCAACTTAGAGGGACTAGTATCCTACGAGCAGTACTTC. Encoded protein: CASNLEGLVSYEQYF.

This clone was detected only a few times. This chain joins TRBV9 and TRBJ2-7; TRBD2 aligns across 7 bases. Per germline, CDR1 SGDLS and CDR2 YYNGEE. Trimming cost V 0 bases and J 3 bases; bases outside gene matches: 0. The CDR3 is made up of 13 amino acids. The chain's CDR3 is CASSVGGSYEQYF. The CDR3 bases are TGTGCCAGCAGCGTAGGCGGGAGCTACGAGCAGTACTTC.

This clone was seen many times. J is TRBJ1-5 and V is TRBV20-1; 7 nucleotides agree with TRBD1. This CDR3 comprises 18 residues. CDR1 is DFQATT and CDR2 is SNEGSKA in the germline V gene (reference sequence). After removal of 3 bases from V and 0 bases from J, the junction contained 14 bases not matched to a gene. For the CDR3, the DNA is TGCAGTGCTAGTTTGGGCAGGGGGGACCGATATAGCAATCAGCCCCAGCATTTT. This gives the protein CSASLGRGDRYSNQPQHF.

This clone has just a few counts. CDR3 nucleotide sequence: TGTGCCTCAACAGGGGGACCCTCCGCCAACGAGCAGTACTTC. This gives the protein CASTGGPSANEQYF. V is TRBV10-3 and J is TRBJ2-7, with 8 nucleotides matching TRBD1. Trimming at V came to 11 bases and at J to 5 bases, leaving 14 bases not matched to a gene. CDR3 length: 14 amino acids. CDR1 and CDR2 from the germline V gene are ENHRY and SYGVKD.

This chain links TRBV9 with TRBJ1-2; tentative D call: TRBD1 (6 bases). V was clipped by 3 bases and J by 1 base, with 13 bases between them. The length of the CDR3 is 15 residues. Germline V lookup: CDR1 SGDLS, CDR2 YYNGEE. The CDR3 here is CASSAQGRNNYGYTF. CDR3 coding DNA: TGTGCCAGCAGCGCACAGGGAAGAAATAACTATGGCTACACCTTC.

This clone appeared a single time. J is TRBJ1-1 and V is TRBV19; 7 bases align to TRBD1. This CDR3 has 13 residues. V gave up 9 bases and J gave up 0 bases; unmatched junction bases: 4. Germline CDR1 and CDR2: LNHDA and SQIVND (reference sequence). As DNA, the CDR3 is TGTGCCAGCGAAGACAGGGTGAACACTGAAGCTTTCTTT. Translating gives CASEDRVNTEAFF. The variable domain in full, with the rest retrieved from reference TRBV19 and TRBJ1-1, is DGGITQSPKYLFRKEGQNVTLSCEQNLNHDAMYWYRQDPGQGLRLIYYSQIVNDFQKGDIAEGYSVSREKKESFPLTVTSAQKNPTAFYLCASEDRVNTEAFFGQGTRLTVV.

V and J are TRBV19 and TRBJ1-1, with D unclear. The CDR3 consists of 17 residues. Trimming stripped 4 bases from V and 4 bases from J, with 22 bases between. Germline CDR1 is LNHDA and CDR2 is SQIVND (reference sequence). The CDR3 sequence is CASSTKKVGVVTTEAFF. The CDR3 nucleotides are TGTGCCAGTAGTACCAAGAAAGTCGGGGTCGTGACCACTGAAGCTTTCTTT.

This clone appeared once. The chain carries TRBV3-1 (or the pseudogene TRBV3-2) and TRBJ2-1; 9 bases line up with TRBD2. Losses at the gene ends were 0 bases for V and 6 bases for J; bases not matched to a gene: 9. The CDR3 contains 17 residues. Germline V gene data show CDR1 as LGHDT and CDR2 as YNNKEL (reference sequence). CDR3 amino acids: CASSQEGKREVFNEQFF. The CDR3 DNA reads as TGTGCCAGCAGCCAAGAAGGTAAGCGGGAGGTGTTCAATGAGCAGTTCTTC.

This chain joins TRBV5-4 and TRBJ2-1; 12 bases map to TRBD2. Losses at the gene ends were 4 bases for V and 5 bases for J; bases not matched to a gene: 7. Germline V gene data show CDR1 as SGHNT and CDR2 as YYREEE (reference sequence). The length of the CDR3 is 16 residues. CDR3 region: CASSAQTSGGHNEQFF. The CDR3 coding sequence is TGTGCCAGCAGCGCACAGACTAGCGGGGGACACAATGAGCAGTTCTTC.

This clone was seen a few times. Written as DNA, the CDR3 is TGTGCCAGCAGGGTAAGGTCAGGGGGCGAGATTCAGCCCCAGCATTTT. It yields the protein CASRVRSGGEIQPQHF. The chain carries TRBV28 and TRBJ1-5; 8 bases fit TRBD1. This CDR3 has 16 amino acids. Germline loops: CDR1 MDHEN, CDR2 SYDVKM. After removal of 6 bases from V and 6 bases from J, the junction contained 13 bases not matched to a gene. The full variable domain, completed using reference TRBV28 and TRBJ1-5, is DVKVTQSSRYLVKRTGEKVFLECVQDMDHENMFWYRQDPGLGLRLIYFSYDVKMKEKGDIPEGYSVSREKKERFSLILESASTNQTSMYLCASRVRSGGEIQPQHFGDGTRLSIL.

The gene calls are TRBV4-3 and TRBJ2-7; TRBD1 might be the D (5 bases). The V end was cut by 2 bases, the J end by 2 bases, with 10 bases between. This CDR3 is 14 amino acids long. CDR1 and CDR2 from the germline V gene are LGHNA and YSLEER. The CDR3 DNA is TGCGCCAGCAGCCAAACAAGGGGTACCTACGAGCAGTACTTC. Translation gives CASSQTRGTYEQYF.

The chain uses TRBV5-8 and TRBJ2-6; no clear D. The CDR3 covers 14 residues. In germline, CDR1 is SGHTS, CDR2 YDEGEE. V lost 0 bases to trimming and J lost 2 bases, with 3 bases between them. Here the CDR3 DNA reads TGTGCCAGCAGCTTGGCTACTGGGGCCAACGTCCTGACTTTC. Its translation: CASSLATGANVLTF. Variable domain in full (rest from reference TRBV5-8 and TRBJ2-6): EAGVTQSPTHLIKTRGQQATLRCSPISGHTSVYWYQQALGLGLQFLLWYDEGEERNRGNFPPRFSGRQFPNYSSELNVNALELEDSALYLCASSLATGANVLTFGAGSRLTVL.